Following are 26 T cell receptor beta chains from one sample sequenced in a study of T-cell reconstitution after alpha-beta-depleted transplantation in children. During its preparation, the TCRbeta library received unique molecular identifiers. TCRdb reanalysed the PCR reads using MiXCR and keeps one entry per CDR3 protein. The data hold 400,000 to 450,000 distinct CDR3 sequences, with around two fifths observed a single time. The sequencing used PBMCs, collected before TCRalphabeta/CD19-depleted stem cell transplant. These receptors were obtained from a girl between 2 and 10 years old with aplastic anemia, due to receive a stem cell transplant.

There are a few counts of this clonotype. CDR3 bases: TGTGCCAGCAGCTCCCGACTAGCGGGAGCTTCGGATACGCAGTATTTT. Its protein is CASSSRLAGASDTQYF. The V call is TRBV7-9, the J call TRBJ2-3, with TRBD2 matching 12 bases. This CDR3 contains 16 residues. V was pared by 4 bases and J by 6 bases, with 8 bases of the junction left unmatched. The germline CDR1 and CDR2 sequences are SEHNR and FQNEAQ (reference sequence).

This clonotype was seen at least ten times. V gene TRBV9 combines with J gene TRBJ2-1; D gene uncertain. Germline loops: CDR1 SGDLS, CDR2 YYNGEE. CDR3 size: 12 residues. Trimming cost V 0 bases and J 7 bases, with 5 bases left between them. The CDR3 DNA reads as TGTGCCAGCAGCGTAGACAAAAATGAGCAGTTCTTC. This codes for CASSVDKNEQFF.

The rearrangement links TRBV7-9 to TRBJ1-1, with 8 bases aligning to TRBD1. Germline CDR1 SEHNR, CDR2 FQNEAQ (reference sequence). V was pared by 5 bases and J by 11 bases, with 13 bases of the junction left unmatched. The CDR3 contains 14 residues. CDR3 region: CASSLPGQARGAFF. CDR3 DNA: TGTGCCAGCAGCCTCCCGGGACAGGCCCGTGGGGCTTTCTTT.

This clonotype has only a few counts. V is TRBV14 and J is TRBJ2-7; TRBD1 is a possible D gene (5 bases). This CDR3 is 14 amino acids long. V was trimmed by 4 bases and J by 0 bases, leaving 10 bases between them. Germline V gene data show CDR1 as SGHDN and CDR2 as FVKESK. CDR3 sequence (DNA): TGTGCCAGCAGCCGACAGATTAGCTCCTACGAGCAGTACTTC. Amino acid sequence: CASSRQISSYEQYF.

This clonotype was detected ten times or more. The gene calls are TRBV20-1 and TRBJ2-3, with 8 positions matching TRBD2. This CDR3 is built from 13 residues. Trimming cost V 6 bases and J 0 bases; bases outside gene matches: 2. Per the germline V gene, CDR1 is DFQATT and CDR2 is SNEGSKA (reference sequence). CDR3 nucleotides: TGCAGTGCCGGGGGGGGGAGCACAGATACGCAGTATTTT. As protein: CSAGGGSTDTQYF.

This sequence joins TRBV13 and TRBJ1-2; a possible D gene is TRBD1 (6 bases). Per the germline V gene, CDR1 is PRHDT and CDR2 is FYEKMQ (reference sequence). The V end was cut by 5 bases, the J end by 6 bases, with 25 bases between. This CDR3 contains 17 residues. CDR3 nucleotides: TGTGCCAGCAGCCTCGTTTCTCCGAAGACAGGAAGGGATGGCTACACCTTC. Translation gives CASSLVSPKTGRDGYTF. Full variable domain (remainder filled in from reference TRBV13 and TRBJ1-2): AAGVIQSPRHLIKEKRETATLKCYPIPRHDTVYWYQQGPGQDPQFLISFYEKMQSDKGSIPDRFSAQQFSDYHSELNMSSLELGDSALYFCASSLVSPKTGRDGYTFGSGTRLTVV.

The chain employs TRBV28 and TRBJ2-3; D may be TRBD1 (5 bases). Germline V gives CDR1 MDHEN, CDR2 SYDVKM. CDR3 length: 13 amino acids. Trimming stripped 6 bases from V and 4 bases from J, with 11 bases between. The CDR3 DNA reads as TGTGCCAGCAGCCCGACAGACGCAGATACGCAGTATTTT. Protein sequence: CASSPTDADTQYF.

The chain has TRBV20-1 and TRBJ2-5, with 10 positions matching TRBD1. Trimming at V came to 5 bases and at J to 4 bases, leaving 1 base not matched to a gene. This CDR3 comprises 12 residues. The germline gives CDR1 DFQATT, CDR2 SNEGSKA (reference sequence). CDR3 DNA: TGCAGTGCTGGGACAGGGGTAGAGACCCAGTACTTC. Protein sequence: CSAGTGVETQYF.

The V gene is TRBV7-6, the J gene TRBJ2-1; D call uncertain. Germline V gene lookup returns CDR1 SGHVS and CDR2 FNYEAQ. Trimming removed 4 bases from V and 8 bases from J, with 15 bases in between. The CDR3 runs to 14 residues. CDR3 protein: CASSSRRDFYEQFF. The CDR3 DNA reads as TGTGCCAGCAGCTCCAGACGAGATTTTTATGAGCAGTTCTTC. The variable domain in full, completed from reference TRBV7-6 and TRBJ2-1, reads GAGVSQSPRYKVTKRGQDVALRCDPISGHVSLYWYRQALGQGPEFLTYFNYEAQQDKSGLPNDRFSAERPEGSISTLTIQRTEQRDSAMYRCASSSRRDFYEQFFGPGTRLTVL.

This clonotype occurred a few times. This chain uses TRBV18 with TRBJ2-7, with D tentatively TRBD2 (6 bases). From germline, CDR1 is KGHSH and CDR2 LQKENI. Trimming removed 5 bases at V and 6 bases at J, with 11 bases between. The CDR3 has 12 amino acids. In nucleotides, the CDR3 is TGTGCCAGCTCAATCCAGGGAGGCGAGCAGTACTTC. Translation: CASSIQGGEQYF.

This sequence joins TRBV29-1 and TRBJ2-1; D call uncertain. Between the trimmed V and J ends, which lost 4 bases and 0 bases, there was a span of 7 bases. The germline gives CDR1 SQVTM, CDR2 ANQGSEA. This CDR3 has 13 residues. CDR3 protein: CSVVRDSYNEQFF. As DNA, the CDR3 is TGCAGCGTTGTTAGGGACTCCTACAATGAGCAGTTCTTC.

Comments on this clonotype: One junction end disagrees with the germline gene, perhaps due to a read error. The chain is built from TRBV5-4 and TRBJ2-2; D might be TRBD1 or TRBD2, each matching 5 bases. The germline CDR1 and CDR2 sequences are SGHNT and YYREEE (reference sequence). This CDR3 has 15 amino acids. The CDR3 loop is CASSPRWRATGDLFF. As DNA, the CDR3 is TGTGCCAGCAGCCCTCGGTGGCGCGCTACCGGGGACCTGTTTTTT.

This clonotype was seen many times. This chain joins TRBV4-1 and TRBJ1-1; D is possibly TRBD1 (6 bases). Deletions cut 1 base from V and 1 base from J, with 10 bases between. The CDR3 spans 15 residues. The germline gives CDR1 MGHRA, CDR2 YSYEKL. CDR3 bases: TGCGCCAGCAGCCAAGTAGGGGGGAAGAACACTGAAGCTTTCTTT. This codes for CASSQVGGKNTEAFF.

In this sample, this clonotype turned up many times. The chain uses TRBV29-1 and TRBJ2-3; no definite D call. Trimming removed 1 base at V and 6 bases at J, with 23 bases between. Germline CDR1 reads SQVTM; CDR2 reads ANQGSEA. CDR3 length: 17 residues. Here the CDR3 reads CSVEGFVALKGWDTQYF. CDR3 DNA: TGCAGCGTTGAAGGTTTCGTGGCGTTAAAGGGTTGGGATACGCAGTATTTT.

The rearrangement joins TRBV18 to TRBJ2-7; D is unclear. Germline V CDR1 and CDR2: KGHSH, LQKENI. The length of the CDR3 is 13 residues. With 4 bases removed from V and 0 bases from J, the gap between germline ends came to 7 bases. The CDR3 nucleotides read TGTGCCAGCTCACTTTATAGCTCCTACGAGCAGTACTTC. This codes for CASSLYSSYEQYF.

This chain links TRBV11-3 with TRBJ2-7, with 7 bases matching TRBD1. Germline V CDR1 and CDR2: SGHNT, YENEEA. V shed 1 base and J 6 bases; nucleotides not matched to a gene: 15. The CDR3 extends over 17 amino acids. Here the CDR3 DNA reads TGTGCCAGCAGCTTAGCAGGGGGAACGGACATACCCTGCGAGCAGTACTTC. This sequence encodes CASSLAGGTDIPCEQYF.

The chain joins TRBV25-1 to TRBJ1-5; 7 bases agree with TRBD1. Unmatched junction bases numbered 5, after V lost 4 bases and J lost 2 bases. The CDR3 sequence is 15 residues long. The germline V gene has CDR1 MGHDK and CDR2 SYGVNS. The CDR3 reads CASSGRGGGNQPQHF. CDR3 DNA sequence: TGTGCCAGCAGTGGGAGAGGGGGCGGCAATCAGCCCCAGCATTTT. The whole variable domain, remainder taken from reference TRBV25-1 and TRBJ1-5, is EADIYQTPRYLVIGTGKKITLECSQTMGHDKMYWYQQDPGMELHLIHYSYGVNSTEKGDLSSESTVSRIRTEHFPLTLESARPSHTSQYLCASSGRGGGNQPQHFGDGTRLSIL.

In regard to this clonotype: Sequence at one end of the junction differs from germline and may be a read error. The CDR3 is CASSPIATPMGTGLHGDTF. The CDR3 nucleotides are TGTGCCAGCAGTCCTATCGCTACCCCTATGGGGACAGGTTTGCATGGCGACACCTTC. The chain recombines TRBV27 with TRBJ1-2, with 8 positions matching TRBD1. CDR1 and CDR2 (germline): MNHEY, SMNVEV (reference sequence). The CDR3 sequence is 19 residues long.

The sample holds many counts of this clonotype. The rearrangement joins TRBV29-1 to TRBJ2-1; D possibly matches TRBD1 or TRBD2 (6 bases each). In germline, CDR1 is SQVTM, CDR2 ANQGSEA. CDR3 length: 14 amino acids. The ends were cut back, 3 bases at V and 5 bases at J, with 14 bases in the middle. The CDR3 region has the DNA TGCAGCGTTGAGTATGGGGGGCCGGACAATGAGCAGTTCTTC. It yields the protein CSVEYGGPDNEQFF.

V and J are TRBV5-6 and TRBJ2-7; no definite D call. This CDR3 has 14 amino acids. Germline assignment: CDR1 SGHDT and CDR2 YYEEEE. V shed 0 bases and J shed 1 base, with 8 bases lying between them. CDR3 residues: CASSLGPNSYEQYF. The CDR3 nucleotides read TGTGCCAGCAGCTTGGGACCGAATTCCTACGAGCAGTACTTC.

The chain carries TRBV20-1 and TRBJ1-2; D may be TRBD1 (6 bases). The CDR3 is made up of 17 amino acids. In germline, CDR1 is DFQATT, CDR2 SNEGSKA (reference sequence). V lost 1 base and J 0 bases, leaving 18 bases between the germline ends. The CDR3 coding sequence is TGCAGTGCTAGAGGATCAGGGGTACCCGCGGCTAACTATGGCTACACCTTC. Amino acids: CSARGSGVPAANYGYTF.

The chain combines TRBV7-9 with TRBJ2-2, with 8 positions matching TRBD1. Germline V CDR1 and CDR2: SEHNR, FQNEAQ (reference sequence). The CDR3 length is 16 residues. J was trimmed by 3 bases and V by 2 bases; bases with no gene match: 5. DNA for the CDR3: TGTGCCAGCAGCTTAATGACAGGGGTGGACACCGGGGAGCTGTTTTTT. Translating it yields CASSLMTGVDTGELFF.

The rearrangement links TRBV7-6 to TRBJ2-2; D is perhaps TRBD1 (5 bases). The germline V gene has CDR1 SGHVS and CDR2 FNYEAQ. The germline V and J ends were trimmed by 5 bases and 6 bases, with 22 bases remaining between them. CDR3 size: 17 residues. The CDR3 region has the DNA TGTGCCAGCAGCCAACAAATGGTGGTCCAAGGGGCCGGGGAGCTGTTTTTT. Amino acids: CASSQQMVVQGAGELFF.

The chain links TRBV15 to TRBJ2-7; 9 bases line up with TRBD1. The CDR3 consists of 16 residues. Trimming removed 5 bases from V and 3 bases from J; junction bases left unmatched: 11. Germline V gives CDR1 LNHNV, CDR2 YYDKDF (reference sequence). In nucleotides, the CDR3 is TGTGCCACCAGCGCACACCCTCGGGACAGGGACTACGAGCAGTACTTC. The encoded protein is CATSAHPRDRDYEQYF.

This clonotype was detected many times. This chain links TRBV29-1 with TRBJ2-1; perhaps TRBD1 as D (5 bases). Germline V lookup: CDR1 SQVTM, CDR2 ANQGSEA. Between the trimmed V and J ends, which lost 1 base and 0 bases, there was a span of 10 bases. The CDR3 runs 15 residues. The CDR3 region has the DNA TGCAGCGTTGAAGGCAGGGCCAGCTCCTACAATGAGCAGTTCTTC. This codes for CSVEGRASSYNEQFF.

The J gene is TRBJ2-1, the V gene TRBV30, with D uncertain. CDR3 size: 15 residues. V shed 2 bases and J shed 4 bases, with 15 bases lying between them. From germline, CDR1 is GTSNPN and CDR2 SVGIG (reference sequence). In DNA form, the CDR3 reads TGTGCCTGGAGTAGAATTAAGGGCTTATACAATGAGCAGTTCTTC. Its protein product is CAWSRIKGLYNEQFF.